The 2 T cell receptor beta chains below were found in one sample sequenced in a study of CD8 T cells in Susac syndrome. Random hexamers were used to reverse transcribe about 0.45 to 1 ug of RNA. TCRdb re-called the immunoSEQ multiplex PCR reads through MiXCR, storing one row per CDR3 protein. The sample holds 150,000 to 200,000 distinct CDR3 sequences, roughly 96% seen once. The material sequenced was CD8+ T cells from PBMCs. The source is a human donor with multiple sclerosis.

The count of this clonotype is one. This chain uses TRBV2 with TRBJ2-7; D uncertain. The CDR3 totals 12 residues. V lost 7 bases, J lost 2 bases, and 9 bases lay in between. The germline CDR1 and CDR2 sequences are SNHLY and FYNNEI. This CDR3 is CASTPGAYEQYF. CDR3 DNA: TGTGCCAGCACACCCGGTGCCTACGAGCAGTACTTC.

The chain joins TRBV20-1 to TRBJ1-1; 10 nucleotides agree with TRBD1. Unmatched junction bases numbered 9, after V lost 2 bases and J lost 6 bases. The germline gives CDR1 DFQATT, CDR2 SNEGSKA (reference sequence). The CDR3 runs 15 residues. The CDR3 DNA reads as TGCAGTGCTAGATACCCGACAGGGGGCGCCTCTGAAGCTTTCTTT. Protein sequence: CSARYPTGGASEAFF.